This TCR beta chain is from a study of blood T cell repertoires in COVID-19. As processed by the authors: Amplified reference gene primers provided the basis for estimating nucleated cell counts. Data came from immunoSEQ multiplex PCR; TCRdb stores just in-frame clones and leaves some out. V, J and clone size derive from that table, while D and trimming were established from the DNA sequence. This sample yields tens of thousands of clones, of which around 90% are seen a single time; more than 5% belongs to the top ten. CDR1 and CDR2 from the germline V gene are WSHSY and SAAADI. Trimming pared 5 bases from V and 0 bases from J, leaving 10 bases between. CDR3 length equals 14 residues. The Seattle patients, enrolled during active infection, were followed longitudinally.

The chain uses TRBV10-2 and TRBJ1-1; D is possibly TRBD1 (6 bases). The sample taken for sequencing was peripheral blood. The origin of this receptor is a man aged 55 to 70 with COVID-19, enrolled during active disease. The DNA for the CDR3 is TGCGCCAGCAGTAAGGACAGATTGAACACTGAAGCTTTCTTT. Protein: CASSKDRLNTEAFF.